What follows describes a single T cell receptor (beta chain). The V gene's germline CDR1 is LGHDT and CDR2 YNNKEL (reference sequence). The CDR3 contains 15 residues. V was pared by 3 bases and J by 1 base, with 12 bases between. The record originates from a study of blood T cell repertoires in COVID-19. Sequencing used immunoSEQ multiplex PCR; TCRdb keeps in-frame clones, though not all of them. Of tens of thousands of clones in the sample, roughly 87% were seen once. The TCR was taken from a woman aged 50 to 65 with active or convalescent COVID-19. The rearrangement uses TRBV3-1 (or the pseudogene TRBV3-2) and TRBJ2-5, with a tentative D call TRBD1 (6 bases). Sample: peripheral blood. This chain's CDR3 is CASSHLEGGQETQYF. The DNA for the CDR3 is TGTGCCAGCAGCCACCTGGAAGGGGGCCAAGAGACCCAGTACTTC.